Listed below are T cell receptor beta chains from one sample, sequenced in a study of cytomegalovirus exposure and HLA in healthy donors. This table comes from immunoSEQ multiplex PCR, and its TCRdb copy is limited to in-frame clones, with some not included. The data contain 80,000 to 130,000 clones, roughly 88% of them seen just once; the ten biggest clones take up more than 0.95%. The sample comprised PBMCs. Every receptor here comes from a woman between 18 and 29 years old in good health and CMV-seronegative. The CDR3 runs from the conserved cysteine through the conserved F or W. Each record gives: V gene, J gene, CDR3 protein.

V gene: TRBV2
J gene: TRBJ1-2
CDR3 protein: CASSPGVYGYTF

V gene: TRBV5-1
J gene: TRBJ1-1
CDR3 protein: CASSLDGTGQAFF

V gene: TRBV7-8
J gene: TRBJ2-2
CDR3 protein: CASSLYGTGELFF

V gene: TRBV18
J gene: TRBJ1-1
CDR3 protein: CASSLAANTEAFF

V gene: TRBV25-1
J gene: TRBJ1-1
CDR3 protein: CASSEWEGRGTEAFF

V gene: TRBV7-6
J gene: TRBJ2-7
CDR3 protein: CASSLAMGQNYEQYF

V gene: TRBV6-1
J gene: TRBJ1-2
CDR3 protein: CASSVTGGYGYTF

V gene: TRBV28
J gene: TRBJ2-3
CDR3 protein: CASSPLAGGPPDTQYF

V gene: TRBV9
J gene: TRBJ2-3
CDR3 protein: CASSVGPAATDTQYF

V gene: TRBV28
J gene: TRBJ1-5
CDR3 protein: CASSFSGDNQPQHF